This paragraph reports one T cell receptor beta chain. Its target is unknown. This record comes from a study of somatic mutations in cytotoxic T cells in rheumatoid arthritis. Study-level results: In about an eighth of the roughly 60 patients, the largest CD8+ clone exceeded 20% of CD8+ cells.

CDR1 is SGHNT, CDR2 YYREEE, per germline (reference sequence). Trimming stripped 1 base from V and 1 base from J, with 8 bases between. CDR3 length: 14 amino acids. Sequencing used immunoSEQ multiplex PCR; TCRdb keeps in-frame clones, though not all of them. The table includes some 11,000 clones, approximately 80% detected once. After CD4+ and CD8+ cells were isolated by positive magnetic bead selection, their purity was checked by flow cytometry. The V gene is TRBV5-4, the J gene TRBJ2-5; D unresolved. Sample: CD8+ T cells sorted from blood. The clonotype was recovered from a woman in her sixties with rheumatoid arthritis. The CDR3 spells CASSLIASQETQYF. The CDR3 region has the DNA TGTGCCAGCAGCTTGATAGCCTCCCAAGAGACCCAGTACTTC.